This TCR beta chain comes out of a study of T cell responses to AZD1222 COVID-19 vaccine. Assay: immunoSEQ multiplex PCR; the TCRdb copy retains only in-frame clones and omits some. The sample has around 130,000 clones, 89% seen once. Concerning this clone itself: The antigen is not known.

Study conclusions and caveats: No day 14 peak samples; only post-peak repertoires were characterized.

CDR1 is MNHEY, CDR2 SMNVEV, per germline (reference sequence). V lost 1 base, J lost 3 bases, and 6 bases stayed unmatched. The CDR3 totals 15 residues. This chain connects TRBV27 to TRBJ2-7; the match to TRBD2 covers 7 bases. The TCR sequence derives from an adult who received the AZD1222 COVID-19 vaccine. This specimen was peripheral blood, taken 28 days after the second AZD1222 dose. CDR3 DNA sequence: TGTGCCAGCAGTTTATGGGGCGGGAGTAGCTACGAGCAGTACTTC. This gives the protein CASSLWGGSSYEQYF.